A selection of T cell receptor beta chains follows, all from one sample in a study of T cells in Graves' hyperthyroidism and ophthalmopathy. Each CDR3 protein gets one entry after TCRdb re-called the multiplex PCR reads with MiXCR. Here the sample spans 210,000 or so distinct CDR3 sequences, more than 15% being singletons. Sequencing used blood. The receptors stem from a man aged 45-65 years with Graves' hyperthyroidism. CDR3s include the opening cysteine and the closing phenylalanine or tryptophan. The D gene is left open where the match is weak. A row's size may be missing; if present it is once, few, many or a size class.

abundance: many; d_gene: -; v_gene: TRBV7-9; j_gene: TRBJ2-3; CDR3nt: TGTGCCAGCACCTCTGGGGCTCTTCGGTCGGATACGCAGTATTTT; CDR3aa: CASTSGALRSDTQYF
abundance: many; d_gene: -; v_gene: TRBV20-1; j_gene: TRBJ2-5; CDR3nt: TGCAGTGCTAGAAGGACTAACCAAGAGACCCAGTACTTC; CDR3aa: CSARRTNQETQYF
abundance: many; d_gene: TRBD1; v_gene: TRBV24-1; j_gene: TRBJ2-2; CDR3nt: TGTGCCACCGAACAGGGGGACACCGGGGAGCTGTTTTTT; CDR3aa: CATEQGDTGELFF
abundance: -; d_gene: -; v_gene: TRBV10-2; j_gene: TRBJ2-2; CDR3nt: TGCGCCAGCACCCGGTCCCTCGAGGGGTCCGGGGAGCTGTTTTTT; CDR3aa: CASTRSLEGSGELFF
abundance: many; d_gene: TRBD2; v_gene: TRBV27; j_gene: TRBJ2-3; CDR3nt: TGTGCCAGCAAGGGACTAGCGGGAGGTTCCGATACGCAGTATTTT; CDR3aa: CASKGLAGGSDTQYF
abundance: many; d_gene: TRBD2; v_gene: TRBV10-2; j_gene: TRBJ2-7; CDR3nt: TGCGCCAGCAGCGACACCTCTAGCGGGGAGACCTACGAGCAGTACTTC; CDR3aa: CASSDTSSGETYEQYF
abundance: many; d_gene: TRBD2; v_gene: TRBV7-9; j_gene: TRBJ2-7; CDR3nt: TGTGCCAGCAGCTTAGGAAGGTCCCCGGGACTAGATGACGAGCAGTACTTC; CDR3aa: CASSLGRSPGLDDEQYF
abundance: many; d_gene: TRBD1; v_gene: TRBV18; j_gene: TRBJ2-3; CDR3nt: TGTGCCAGCGGCCGGGACAGTATGGATACGCAGTATTTT; CDR3aa: CASGRDSMDTQYF
abundance: many; d_gene: TRBD1; v_gene: TRBV20-1; j_gene: TRBJ2-3; CDR3nt: TGCAGTGCTAGCCCGGGACAGCATACGCAGTATTTT; CDR3aa: CSASPGQHTQYF
abundance: many; d_gene: TRBD2; v_gene: TRBV7-6; j_gene: TRBJ2-1; CDR3nt: TGTGCCAGCAGCTCTAGCGGGAGTGGTTACAATGAGCAGTTCTTC; CDR3aa: CASSSSGSGYNEQFF
abundance: -; d_gene: -; v_gene: TRBV19; j_gene: TRBJ1-5; CDR3nt: TGTGCCAGTAGTATCCAAAGTGGCAATCAGCCCCAGCATTTT; CDR3aa: CASSIQSGNQPQHF
abundance: many; d_gene: TRBD2; v_gene: TRBV13; j_gene: TRBJ2-7; CDR3nt: TGTGCCAGCAGCCAAAGGGCGGGGAGGGTGAGCTACGAGCAGTACTTC; CDR3aa: CASSQRAGRVSYEQYF
abundance: -; d_gene: TRBD1; v_gene: TRBV4-2; j_gene: TRBJ2-1; CDR3nt: TGTGCCAGCAGCCAGCCCCCCCGGGACAGGGGGCTCCATGAGCAGTTCTTC; CDR3aa: CASSQPPRDRGLHEQFF
abundance: -; d_gene: -; v_gene: TRBV5-1; j_gene: TRBJ2-1; CDR3nt: TGCGCCAGCAGCTTTGGGCAGGGGTACTTGGATGAGCAGTTCTTC; CDR3aa: CASSFGQGYLDEQFF
abundance: -; d_gene: -; v_gene: TRBV20-1; j_gene: TRBJ1-4; CDR3nt: TGCAGTGCTGGAGGGACATGGGAAAAACTGTTTTTT; CDR3aa: CSAGGTWEKLFF
abundance: few; d_gene: -; v_gene: TRBV6-2/TRBV6-3; j_gene: TRBJ2-7; CDR3nt: TGTGCCAGCAGCCGGACGGGAATCTCCTACGAGCAGTACTTC; CDR3aa: CASSRTGISYEQYF
abundance: many; d_gene: -; v_gene: TRBV5-1; j_gene: TRBJ2-5; CDR3nt: TGCGCCAGCAGCTCGACCGGGGCCCAAGAGACCCAGTACTTC; CDR3aa: CASSSTGAQETQYF
abundance: many; d_gene: -; v_gene: TRBV5-1; j_gene: TRBJ2-1; CDR3nt: TGCGCCAGCAGCTTGGAGGGCAGCTTCAGCTCCTACAATGAGCAGTTCTTC; CDR3aa: CASSLEGSFSSYNEQFF
abundance: many; d_gene: -; v_gene: TRBV28; j_gene: TRBJ2-3; CDR3nt: TGTGCCAGCATCACAGGGAGCACAGATACGCAGTATTTT; CDR3aa: CASITGSTDTQYF
abundance: many; d_gene: -; v_gene: TRBV11-2; j_gene: TRBJ2-1; CDR3nt: TGTGCCAGCAGCTTACAGGTTAGCTCCTACAATGAGCAGTTCTTC; CDR3aa: CASSLQVSSYNEQFF
abundance: -; d_gene: TRBD2; v_gene: TRBV3-1; j_gene: TRBJ2-3; CDR3nt: TGTGCCAGCAGCCAGTGGACTAGCGGGAGTGGCACAGATACGCAGTATTTT; CDR3aa: CASSQWTSGSGTDTQYF
abundance: many; d_gene: -; v_gene: TRBV7-2; j_gene: TRBJ1-2; CDR3nt: TGTGCCAGCAGCCGTCCGGGCGGGAGTCACTATGGCTACACCTTC; CDR3aa: CASSRPGGSHYGYTF
abundance: -; d_gene: -; v_gene: TRBV9; j_gene: TRBJ2-2; CDR3nt: TGTGCCAGCAGCTCGCCTCCCGGGGAGCTGTTTTTT; CDR3aa: CASSSPPGELFF
abundance: many; d_gene: -; v_gene: TRBV15; j_gene: TRBJ2-7; CDR3nt: TGTGCCACCAGCAGAGACTTGGGGAGCTCAGAGACCTACGAGCAGTACTTC; CDR3aa: CATSRDLGSSETYEQYF
abundance: -; d_gene: TRBD2; v_gene: TRBV7-9; j_gene: TRBJ2-5; CDR3nt: TGCGCCAGCAGCCAGCGGACTAGCGGACAAGAGACCCAGTACTTC; CDR3aa: CASSQRTSGQETQYF
abundance: many; d_gene: -; v_gene: TRBV6-1; j_gene: TRBJ2-7; CDR3nt: TGTGCCAGCAGTGAAGAGGACAGCTTCGGCGAGCAGTACTTC; CDR3aa: CASSEEDSFGEQYF
abundance: -; d_gene: -; v_gene: TRBV29-1; j_gene: TRBJ1-2; CDR3nt: TGCAGCGTTCAACCCTCAACCGCGGGGGGCTACACCTTC; CDR3aa: CSVQPSTAGGYTF
abundance: many; d_gene: -; v_gene: TRBV5-1; j_gene: TRBJ2-3; CDR3nt: TGCGCCAGCAGCCCGGGGACAAGCGTTTGGGATACGCAGTATTTT; CDR3aa: CASSPGTSVWDTQYF
abundance: -; d_gene: -; v_gene: TRBV2; j_gene: TRBJ2-7; CDR3nt: TGTGCCAGCAAAGAGGGTTACGAGCAGTACTTC; CDR3aa: CASKEGYEQYF
abundance: few; d_gene: -; v_gene: TRBV10-3; j_gene: TRBJ2-3; CDR3nt: TGTGCCATCAGCATTTACAGGGACACGCAGTATTTT; CDR3aa: CAISIYRDTQYF
abundance: many; d_gene: TRBD1; v_gene: TRBV9; j_gene: TRBJ2-1; CDR3nt: TGTGCCAGCAGCGTCGGGACAGCCTTCTACAATGAGCAGTTCTTC; CDR3aa: CASSVGTAFYNEQFF
abundance: many; d_gene: TRBD2; v_gene: TRBV28; j_gene: TRBJ2-3; CDR3nt: TGTGCCAGCAGCCAGCTAGCGGAGACCACAGATACGCAGTATTTT; CDR3aa: CASSQLAETTDTQYF